The text below deals with one T cell receptor (beta chain). The data originate from a study of cytomegalovirus exposure and HLA in healthy donors. The CDR3 is made up of 17 amino acids. Per the germline V gene, CDR1 is SNHLY and CDR2 is FYNNEI. With 4 bases clipped from V and 5 bases from J, the junction kept 16 bases outside the gene matches. The repertoire was sequenced with immunoSEQ multiplex PCR; TCRdb's copy has only in-frame clones and lacks some. The sample has 65,000 to 95,000 clones, 93% seen once; the top ten hold 3.6%. Sequencing input: PBMCs. The chain carries TRBV2 and TRBJ2-5, with 7 bases that match TRBD1. This clonotype was obtained from a woman aged 30 to 39 in good health and CMV-seronegative. The CDR3, as DNA: TGTGCCAGCAGTGGGCCGAGTTCGGACAGGTTAAGGGAGACCCAGTACTTC. Translating gives CASSGPSSDRLRETQYF.